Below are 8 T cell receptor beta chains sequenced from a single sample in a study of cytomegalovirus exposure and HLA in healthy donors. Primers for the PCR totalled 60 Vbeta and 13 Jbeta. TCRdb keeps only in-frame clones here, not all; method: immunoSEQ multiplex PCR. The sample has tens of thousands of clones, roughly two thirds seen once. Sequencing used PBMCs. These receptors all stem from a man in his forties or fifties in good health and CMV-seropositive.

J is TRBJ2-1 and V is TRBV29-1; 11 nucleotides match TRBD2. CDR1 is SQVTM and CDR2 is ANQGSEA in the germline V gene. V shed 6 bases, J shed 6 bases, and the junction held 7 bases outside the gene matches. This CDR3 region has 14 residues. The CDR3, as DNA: TGCAGCGTCGCCGGGACTAGCGGACTCAATGAGCAGTTCTTC. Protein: CSVAGTSGLNEQFF.

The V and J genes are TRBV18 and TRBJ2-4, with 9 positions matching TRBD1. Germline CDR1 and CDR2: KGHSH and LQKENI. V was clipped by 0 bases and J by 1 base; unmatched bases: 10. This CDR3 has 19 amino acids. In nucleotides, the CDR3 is TGTGCCAGCTCACCACCGGGACAGGGAGGGATGGCGGCCAAAAACATTCAGTACTTC. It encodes CASSPPGQGGMAAKNIQYF. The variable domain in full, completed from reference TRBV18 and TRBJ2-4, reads NAGVMQNPRHLVRRRGQEARLRCSPMKGHSHVYWYRQLPEEGLKFMVYLQKENIIDESGMPKERFSAEFPKEGPSILRIQQVVRGDSAAYFCASSPPGQGGMAAKNIQYFGAGTRLSVL.

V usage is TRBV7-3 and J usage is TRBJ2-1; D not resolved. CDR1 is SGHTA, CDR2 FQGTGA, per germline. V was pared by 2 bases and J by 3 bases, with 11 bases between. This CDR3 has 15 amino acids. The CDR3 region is CASSLSAASYNEQFF. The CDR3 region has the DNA TGTGCCAGCAGCTTATCGGCGGCCAGCTACAATGAGCAGTTCTTC.

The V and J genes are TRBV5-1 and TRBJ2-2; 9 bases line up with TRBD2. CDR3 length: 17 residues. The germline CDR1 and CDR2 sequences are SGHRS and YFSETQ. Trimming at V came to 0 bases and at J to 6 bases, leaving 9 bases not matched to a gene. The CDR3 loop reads CASSLAPGLAFPGELFF. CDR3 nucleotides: TGCGCCAGCAGCTTGGCACCGGGACTAGCATTCCCCGGGGAGCTGTTTTTT.

The CDR3 DNA sequence: TGCGCCAGCAGCTTGGCGGGACAGGGGAATCAGCCCCAGCATTTT. It translates to CASSLAGQGNQPQHF. The chain links TRBV5-1 to TRBJ1-5; 10 bases match TRBD1. CDR1 is SGHRS and CDR2 is YFSETQ in the germline V gene. The trim removed 0 bases at V and 4 bases at J, leaving 1 base unmatched. CDR3 size: 15 residues.

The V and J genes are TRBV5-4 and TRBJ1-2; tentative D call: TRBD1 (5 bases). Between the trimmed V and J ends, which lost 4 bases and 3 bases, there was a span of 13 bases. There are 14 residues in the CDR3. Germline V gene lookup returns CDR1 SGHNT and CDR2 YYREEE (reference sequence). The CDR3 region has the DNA TGTGCCAGCAGCCCGGTGGGCAGGGACTATGGCTACACCTTC. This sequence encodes CASSPVGRDYGYTF.

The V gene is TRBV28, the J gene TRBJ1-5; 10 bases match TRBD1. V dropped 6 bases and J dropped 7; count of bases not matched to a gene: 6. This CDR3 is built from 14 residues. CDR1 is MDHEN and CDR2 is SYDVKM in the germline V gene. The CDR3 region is CASSQTGGGQPQHF. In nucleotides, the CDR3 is TGTGCCAGCAGCCAGACAGGGGGCGGACAGCCCCAGCATTTT. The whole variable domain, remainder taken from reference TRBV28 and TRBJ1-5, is DVKVTQSSRYLVKRTGEKVFLECVQDMDHENMFWYRQDPGLGLRLIYFSYDVKMKEKGDIPEGYSVSREKKERFSLILESASTNQTSMYLCASSQTGGGQPQHFGDGTRLSIL.

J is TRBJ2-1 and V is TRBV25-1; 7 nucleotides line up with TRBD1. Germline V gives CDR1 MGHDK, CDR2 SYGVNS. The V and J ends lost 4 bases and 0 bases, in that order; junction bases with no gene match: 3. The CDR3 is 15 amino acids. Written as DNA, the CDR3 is TGTGCCAGCAGTGCCCGACAGGGCTCCTACAATGAGCAGTTCTTC. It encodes CASSARQGSYNEQFF.